Below are 17 T cell receptor beta chains sequenced from a single sample in a study of cytomegalovirus exposure and HLA in healthy donors (TCRdb year 2017). Libraries were built with the immunoSEQ multiplex PCR assay. For the multiplex PCR, a mixture combining 60 forward primers for TCR Vbeta segments and 13 reverse primers for TCR Jbeta segments was used. In TCRdb, the immuneACCESS table is reduced to in-frame sequences with V and J assigned. These tables do not hold every clone; where another copy was compared, an unresolved V gene accounts for under half, and the others remain unexplained. The table for this sample lists under 250,000 clones; over 65% of them were counted only once. In total, the top ten clones hold 0.63% of the sample. Sequencing was performed on PBMCs. The receptors here all came from a man aged 18 to 30 in good health and CMV-seronegative.

The chain links TRBV6-1 to TRBJ2-1; 14 positions match TRBD2. Germline CDR1 reads MNHNS; CDR2 reads SASEGT. The J segment lost 9 bases and the V segment lost 2 bases, leaving 6 bases of the junction unmatched. This CDR3 is built from 16 residues. This CDR3 reads CASSERLAGGLSEQFF. DNA for the CDR3: TGTGCCAGCAGTGAAAGACTAGCGGGAGGGCTCAGTGAGCAGTTCTTC.

This clone came up once. The chain employs TRBV4-2 and TRBJ2-7, with D tentatively TRBD2 (6 bases). Germline-derived CDR1 and CDR2 are LGHNA and YNFKEQ. V was pared by 4 bases and J by 3 bases, with 16 bases between. The CDR3 is 15 amino acids. The CDR3, as DNA: TGTGCCAGCAGCCCAAATGGGGGGTTAGGCTACGAGCAGTACTTC. Protein sequence: CASSPNGGLGYEQYF.

This clone was detected once. J is TRBJ1-2 and V is TRBV28, with D maybe TRBD1 (6 bases). This CDR3 has 12 residues. Germline CDR1 is MDHEN and CDR2 is SYDVKM. Trimming pared 5 bases from V and 8 bases from J, leaving 12 bases between. The CDR3 is CASSPGVRGYTF. CDR3 DNA: TGTGCCAGCAGTCCAGGGGTGCGGGGCTACACCTTC.

The chain has TRBV11-2 and TRBJ2-2, with D possibly being TRBD2 (6 bases). V was cut by 4 bases and J by 5 bases, with 20 bases left in between. CDR1 and CDR2 from the germline V gene are SGHAT and FQNNGV. This CDR3 has 17 residues. The CDR3 loop is CASSSPSVGLRTGELFF. The CDR3 DNA reads TGTGCCAGCAGCTCGCCCTCCGTGGGACTTCGGACCGGGGAGCTGTTTTTT.

This chain joins TRBV30 and TRBJ2-7; tentative D call: TRBD1 (6 bases). From germline, CDR1 is GTSNPN and CDR2 SVGIG (reference sequence). CDR3 length: 14 amino acids. V dropped 4 bases and J dropped 2 bases, with 15 bases sitting between them. In nucleotides, the CDR3 is TGTGCCTGGACGGGGCTGGCAGGGGCCTACGAGCAGTACTTC. It encodes CAWTGLAGAYEQYF.

This clone was seen only once. The chain joins TRBV19 to TRBJ2-7, with D perhaps matching TRBD2 (5 bases). Germline loops: CDR1 LNHDA, CDR2 SQIVND (reference sequence). This CDR3 spans 14 amino acids. The germline V and J ends were trimmed by 6 bases and 4 bases, with 16 bases remaining between them. The CDR3 is CASSSAVTGYEQYF. CDR3 DNA sequence: TGTGCCAGTAGCTCTGCAGTCACGGGGTACGAGCAGTACTTC.

The J gene is TRBJ2-2, the V gene TRBV4-1; D remains ambiguous. V gave up 5 bases and J gave up 6 bases, with 13 bases separating them. Germline V gene data show CDR1 as MGHRA and CDR2 as YSYEKL. This CDR3 comprises 14 residues. CDR3 residues: CASSSTSGPGELFF. CDR3 DNA sequence: TGCGCCAGCAGCTCCACGTCGGGTCCCGGGGAGCTGTTTTTT.

The V and J genes are TRBV27 and TRBJ2-7; 7 bases align to TRBD1. This CDR3 contains 15 residues. Germline CDR1 and CDR2: MNHEY and SMNVEV (reference sequence). Germline trimming cut 6 bases from V and 3 bases from J; bases unmatched to any gene: 11. CDR3 DNA: TGTGCCAGCAGCCGACCCGGGACAGCGAACTACGAGCAGTACTTC. Encoded protein: CASSRPGTANYEQYF.

The sample holds one count of this clone. The V and J genes are TRBV7-9 and TRBJ2-7; TRBD2 matches at 10 bases. The CDR3 totals 17 residues. The junction had 11 bases not matched to a gene; V was cut back by 4 bases and J by 2 bases. Germline lookup yields CDR1 SEHNR and CDR2 FQNEAQ (reference sequence). In nucleotides, the CDR3 is TGTGCCAGCAGCTCCCTCCCGGGACTAGCGTCAACCTACGAGCAGTACTTC. It codes for CASSSLPGLASTYEQYF.

This clone appeared a few times. V and J are TRBV19 and TRBJ2-1; D not certain. V lost 3 bases, J lost 2 bases, and 14 bases lay in between. The CDR3 length is 16 residues. Germline V gene data show CDR1 as LNHDA and CDR2 as SQIVND (reference sequence). In DNA form, the CDR3 reads TGTGCCAGTAGTATCTCGAGTAAGAGTACCTACAATGAGCAGTTCTTC. Its protein is CASSISSKSTYNEQFF.

V gene TRBV10-2 combines with J gene TRBJ1-1; 7 positions agree with TRBD1. In germline, CDR1 is WSHSY, CDR2 SAAADI. J gave up 4 bases and V 6 bases, and 11 bases lay outside the gene matches. The CDR3 is 15 residues long. The CDR3 loop is CASREGAGGATEAFF. The CDR3 coding sequence is TGCGCCAGCAGGGAGGGGGCCGGCGGGGCCACTGAAGCTTTCTTT.

The chain combines TRBV19 with TRBJ2-1; D gene ambiguous. Germline-derived CDR1 and CDR2 are LNHDA and SQIVND (reference sequence). V was clipped by 7 bases and J by 0 bases, with 10 bases between them. The CDR3 is 14 residues long. The CDR3 loop is CASKVGVSYNEQFF. The CDR3 DNA reads as TGTGCCAGTAAAGTAGGAGTCTCCTACAATGAGCAGTTCTTC.

The chain is built from TRBV6-5 and TRBJ2-3; unclear D gene. From germline, CDR1 is MNHEY and CDR2 SVGAGI. The CDR3 extends over 15 amino acids. Trimming pared 6 bases from V and 4 bases from J, leaving 17 bases between. The DNA of the CDR3 is TGTGCCAGCAGACGGAGAAGGAGCAGCCCAGATACGCAGTATTTT. This sequence encodes CASRRRRSSPDTQYF.

The V call is TRBV15, the J call TRBJ2-1; tentatively, D is TRBD1 (6 bases). The CDR3 loop spans 16 amino acids. Trimming took off 0 bases at V and 10 bases at J, with 19 bases between the two ends. CDR1 and CDR2 (germline): LNHNV, YYDKDF (reference sequence). The CDR3 protein is CATSRDFAGGGHEQFF. The DNA for the CDR3 is TGTGCCACCAGCAGAGATTTCGCGGGTGGGGGACACGAGCAGTTCTTC.

V and J are TRBV9 and TRBJ1-4; the D is unclear. Between the trimmed V and J ends, which lost 0 bases and 3 bases, there was a span of 9 bases. Germline V gene sequence: CDR1 SGDLS, CDR2 YYNGEE. This CDR3 has 15 residues. This CDR3 reads CASSVGGNPNEKLFF. Here the CDR3 DNA reads TGTGCCAGCAGCGTAGGAGGGAATCCTAATGAAAAACTGTTTTTT.

This clone was observed a single time. This chain joins TRBV5-4 and TRBJ2-1; 7 bases are shared with TRBD2. Germline trimming cut 4 bases from V and 7 bases from J; bases unmatched to any gene: 14. Looked up from germline, CDR1 is SGHNT and CDR2 is YYREEE (reference sequence). The CDR3 spans 16 residues. Here the CDR3 DNA reads TGTGCCAGCAGCCCCGGAGGTGGGAGGGAGGGAAATGAGCAGTTCTTC. It codes for CASSPGGGREGNEQFF.

The chain recombines TRBV28 with TRBJ2-5, with D possibly being TRBD2 (5 bases). The V gene's germline CDR1 is MDHEN and CDR2 SYDVKM. Trimming left V 5 bases short and J 1 base short, with 8 bases between. The CDR3 loop spans 13 amino acids. CDR3 coding DNA: TGTGCCAGCAGTACTAGAATCCAAGAGACCCAGTACTTC. Amino acids: CASSTRIQETQYF.